Listed here are 18 T cell receptor beta chains from one sample, sequenced in a study of T cell responses to AZD1222 COVID-19 vaccine. This table comes from immunoSEQ multiplex PCR, and its TCRdb copy is limited to in-frame clones, with some not included. In the table there are 95,000 to 150,000 clones, 75% to 90% of which are singletons. Source: peripheral blood, taken on day 0 of AZD1222 vaccination. The receptors shown here come from an adult in good health.

The rearrangement links TRBV2 to TRBJ1-5; maybe TRBD1 (5 bases). CDR1 SNHLY and CDR2 FYNNEI come from the germline V gene. The CDR3 has 14 residues. V gave up 5 bases and J gave up 5 bases, with 13 bases separating them. The chain's CDR3 is CASSSQGADQPQHF. The DNA of the CDR3 is TGTGCCAGCAGTTCGCAGGGAGCGGATCAGCCCCAGCATTTT.

The gene calls are TRBV2 and TRBJ1-2; D perhaps matches TRBD1 (6 bases). With 7 bases removed from V and 0 bases from J, the gap between germline ends came to 12 bases. The CDR3 spans 14 residues. CDR1 SNHLY and CDR2 FYNNEI come from the germline V gene. This CDR3 is CASIRTATNYGYTF. CDR3 DNA sequence: TGTGCCAGCATCAGGACAGCTACTAACTATGGCTACACCTTC.

The gene calls are TRBV18 and TRBJ2-7; D is ambiguous. CDR1 and CDR2 (germline): KGHSH, LQKENI. The CDR3 is 14 residues long. Deletions cut 0 bases from V and 3 bases from J, with 9 bases between. DNA for the CDR3: TGTGCCAGCTCACCACCCGAAAATTTCTACGAGCAGTACTTC. Amino acid sequence: CASSPPENFYEQYF.

CDR3 in DNA: TGTGCCAGCAGTTTATCGCTAGCGGGGGATACCGGGGAGCTGTTTTTT. It codes for CASSLSLAGDTGELFF. This chain links TRBV28 with TRBJ2-2, with TRBD2 matching over 10 bases. V was pared by 1 base and J by 5 bases, with 4 bases of the junction left unmatched. The CDR3 spans 16 residues. Germline lookup yields CDR1 MDHEN and CDR2 SYDVKM.

The genes are TRBV29-1 and TRBJ2-7; D uncertain. The CDR3 totals 12 residues. Trimming removed 7 bases at V and 2 bases at J, with 12 bases between. Germline V gene sequence: CDR1 SQVTM, CDR2 ANQGSEA. This CDR3 reads CSARAETYEQYF. As DNA, the CDR3 is TGCAGCGCCCGGGCAGAAACCTACGAGCAGTACTTC.

The J gene is TRBJ1-3, the V gene TRBV9; 7 bases line up with TRBD1. The V segment lost 3 bases and the J segment 1 base; nucleotides outside the gene matches: 7. Germline V gene sequence: CDR1 SGDLS, CDR2 YYNGEE. This CDR3 contains 16 residues. CDR3 sequence (DNA): TGTGCCAGCAGCGCAGGGCAACAGGGGTCTGGAAACACCATATATTTT. Translating gives CASSAGQQGSGNTIYF.

V is TRBV25-1 and J is TRBJ1-2, with unresolved D. Trimming removed 5 bases from V and 2 bases from J, with 9 bases in between. CDR3 length: 13 amino acids. The germline gives CDR1 MGHDK, CDR2 SYGVNS. CDR3 bases: TGTGCCAGCAGTATAAGAAACAACTATGGCTACACCTTC. It is translated as CASSIRNNYGYTF.

This rearrangement joins TRBV6-1 to TRBJ1-3; 12 bases align to TRBD1. The CDR3 runs 17 residues. Trimming took 4 bases from V and 3 from J; bases not matched to a gene: 7. Germline loops: CDR1 MNHNS, CDR2 SASEGT. The CDR3 DNA is TGTGCCAGCAGTGGGGACAGGGGGCTTACCGGTGGAAACACCATATATTTT. Its translation is CASSGDRGLTGGNTIYF.

This chain connects TRBV19 to TRBJ2-1; 8 bases align to TRBD2. The CDR3 is 17 amino acids. CDR1 is LNHDA and CDR2 is SQIVND in the germline V gene (reference sequence). Unmatched junction bases numbered 17, after V lost 6 bases and J lost 7 bases. CDR3 residues: CASRPVAGTLALNEQFF. The DNA for the CDR3 is TGTGCCAGTAGGCCAGTAGCGGGGACGCTCGCATTGAATGAGCAGTTCTTC.

Here the CDR3 reads CASSYSTVYGYTF. For the CDR3, the DNA is TGTGCCAGCAGTTACTCGACAGTCTATGGCTACACCTTC. The J gene is TRBJ1-2, the V gene TRBV6-2 or TRBV6-3, with D tentatively TRBD1 (5 bases). This CDR3 spans 13 amino acids. Germline CDR1 MNHEY, CDR2 SVGEGT. With 0 bases removed from V and 4 bases from J, the gap between germline ends came to 6 bases.

The chain combines TRBV2 with TRBJ1-5, with 7 bases fitting TRBD1. CDR3 length equals 13 residues. Germline assignment: CDR1 SNHLY and CDR2 FYNNEI. V lost 6 bases and J lost 9; bases outside the gene matches: 8. The CDR3 here is CASRGVGGTPQHF. In DNA, the CDR3 is TGTGCCAGCAGGGGGGTAGGGGGCACGCCCCAGCATTTT. The variable domain in full, completed from reference TRBV2 and TRBJ1-5, reads EPEVTQTPSHQVTQMGQEVILRCVPISNHLYFYWYRQILGQKVEFLVSFYNNEISEKSEIFDDQFSVERPDGSNFTLKIRSTKLEDSAMYFCASRGVGGTPQHFGDGTRLSIL.

V is TRBV23-1 and J is TRBJ1-2; possible D gene TRBD1, 6 bases. TRBV23-1 falls under the ORF class, with uncertain function. The CDR3 has 14 residues. Trimming left V 4 bases short and J 4 bases short, with 13 bases between. The CDR3 DNA reads TGCGCCAGCAGTCTCGTGCGGGGGCTCTATGGCTACACCTTC. This encodes CASSLVRGLYGYTF.

The chain carries TRBV5-5 and TRBJ2-1; 10 positions agree with TRBD2. The germline V gene encodes CDR1 SGHKS and CDR2 YYEKEE (reference sequence). This CDR3 spans 15 amino acids. J was trimmed by 10 bases and V by 0 bases; bases with no gene match: 7. CDR3 nucleotide sequence: TGTGCCAGCAGCTTGGGGCTAGCGGGAGTATGGGAGCAGTTCTTC. Translating gives CASSLGLAGVWEQFF.

V usage is TRBV27 and J usage is TRBJ2-1; D is perhaps TRBD1 (5 bases). This CDR3 contains 13 residues. CDR1 and CDR2 from the germline V gene are MNHEY and SMNVEV (reference sequence). Trimming left V 3 bases short and J 10 bases short, with 13 bases between. The CDR3 loop is CASSFPSRGEQFF. The CDR3 DNA follows: TGTGCCAGCAGTTTCCCGTCTAGGGGCGAGCAGTTCTTC.

The chain links TRBV12-3 or TRBV12-4 to TRBJ1-6, with 7 bases fitting TRBD1. The CDR3 has 13 residues. Losses at the gene ends were 5 bases for V and 13 bases for J; bases not matched to a gene: 8. CDR3 DNA sequence: TGTGCCAGCAGTCCGGGGACAGTCCTTCCCCTCCACTTT. It yields the protein CASSPGTVLPLHF.

The V and J genes are TRBV18 and TRBJ2-5, with 7 bases fitting TRBD1. Trimming took 10 bases from V and 5 from J; bases not matched to a gene: 10. CDR1 is KGHSH and CDR2 is LQKENI in the germline V gene. This CDR3 region has 13 residues. The CDR3 DNA reads TGTGCCACCATGGGACAGCCGGGGGAGACCCAGTACTTC. It translates to CATMGQPGETQYF.

This chain connects TRBV28 to TRBJ1-5, with TRBD1 matching 7 bases. Losses at the gene ends were 6 bases for V and 1 base for J; bases not matched to a gene: 12. The CDR3 extends over 17 amino acids. In germline, CDR1 is MDHEN, CDR2 SYDVKM. The DNA for the CDR3 is TGTGCCAGCAGCCCTAGGGTGAGGGGGCTAAGCAATCAGCCCCAGCATTTT. Translating it yields CASSPRVRGLSNQPQHF.

V and J are TRBV7-8 and TRBJ2-5; 7 bases map to TRBD1. The CDR3 extends over 13 amino acids. Trimming removed 3 bases from V and 5 bases from J; junction bases left unmatched: 3. Germline CDR1 SGHVS, CDR2 FQNEAQ. CDR3: CASSFLQGETQYF. The DNA for the CDR3 is TGTGCCAGCAGCTTCTTACAGGGGGAGACCCAGTACTTC.